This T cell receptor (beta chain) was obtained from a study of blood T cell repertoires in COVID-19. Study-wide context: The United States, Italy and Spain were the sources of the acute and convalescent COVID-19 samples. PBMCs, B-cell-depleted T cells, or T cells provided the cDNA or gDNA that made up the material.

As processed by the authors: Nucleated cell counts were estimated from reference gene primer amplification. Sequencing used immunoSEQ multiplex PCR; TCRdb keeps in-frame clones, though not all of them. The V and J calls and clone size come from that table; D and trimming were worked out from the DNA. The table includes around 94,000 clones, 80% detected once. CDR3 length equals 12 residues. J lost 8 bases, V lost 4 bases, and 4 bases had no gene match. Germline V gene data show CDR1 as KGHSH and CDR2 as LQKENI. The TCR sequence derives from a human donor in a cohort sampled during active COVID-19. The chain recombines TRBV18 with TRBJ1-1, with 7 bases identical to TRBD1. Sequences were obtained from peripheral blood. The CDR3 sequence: CASSQGQYEAFF. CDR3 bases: TGTGCCAGCTCACAGGGACAGTACGAAGCTTTCTTT. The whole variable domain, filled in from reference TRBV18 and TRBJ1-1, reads NAGVMQNPRHLVRRRGQEARLRCSPMKGHSHVYWYRQLPEEGLKFMVYLQKENIIDESGMPKERFSAEFPKEGPSILRIQQVVRGDSAAYFCASSQGQYEAFFGQGTRLTVV.